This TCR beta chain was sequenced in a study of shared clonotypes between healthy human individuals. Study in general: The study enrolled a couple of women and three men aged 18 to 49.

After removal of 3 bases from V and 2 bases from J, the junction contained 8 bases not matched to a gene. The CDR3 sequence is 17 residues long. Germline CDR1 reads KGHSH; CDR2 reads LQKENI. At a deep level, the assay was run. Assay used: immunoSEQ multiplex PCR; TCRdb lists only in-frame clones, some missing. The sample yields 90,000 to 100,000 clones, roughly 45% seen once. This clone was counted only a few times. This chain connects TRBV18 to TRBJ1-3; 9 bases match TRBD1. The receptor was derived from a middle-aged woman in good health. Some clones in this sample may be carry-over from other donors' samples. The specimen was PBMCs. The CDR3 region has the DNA TGTGCCAGCTCACCGAGGACAGGGGAGAGGACTGGAAACACCATATATTTT. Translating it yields CASSPRTGERTGNTIYF.